The sequence of this TCR beta chain was determined in a study of CD8+ T cells in alopecia areata. On this clone: Its specificity is unknown.

RNA, once extracted, was reverse transcribed into cDNA for use as the sequencing template. Libraries were prepared by immunoSEQ multiplex PCR; TCRdb keeps only in-frame clonotypes and omits some of them. The sample has 150,000 to 200,000 clones, 40% to 55% seen once. The CDR3 runs to 15 residues. Trimming stripped 2 bases from V and 7 bases from J, with 18 bases between. CDR1 is SEHNR and CDR2 is FQNEAQ in the germline V gene (reference sequence). This sample's treatment: oral pan-JAK inhibitor, 5-10 mg twice daily. Study outcomes and limitations: Scalp and blood retained many expanded lesional clones during tofacitinib.

The starting material was CD8+ T cells sorted from blood, obtained around week 54, from a patient treated with tofacitinib. The clonotype comes from a human donor with alopecia areata. The chain joins TRBV7-9 to TRBJ2-7, with D perhaps matching TRBD2 (7 bases). CDR3 in DNA: TGTGCCAGCAGCTTACTGACGGGGGGCCCCTCGGAGCAGTACTTC. It codes for CASSLLTGGPSEQYF.